These 16 T cell receptor beta chains were sequenced from one sample in a study of blood T cell repertoires in COVID-19. TCRdb's copy holds only in-frame clones and misses some; the assay was immunoSEQ multiplex PCR. The data contain roughly 80,000 clones, around 90% of them singletons. Sequencing was performed on peripheral blood. The receptors derive from a man aged 50 to 60 with active COVID-19.

V usage is TRBV11-2 and J usage is TRBJ2-7; D perhaps matches TRBD2 (7 bases). The CDR3 has 15 amino acids. Trimming cost V 0 bases and J 0 bases, with 9 bases left between them. Germline lookup yields CDR1 SGHAT and CDR2 FQNNGV. CDR3 nucleotides: TGTGCCAGCAGCTTAGAAAGGGGGGGCTCCTACGAGCAGTACTTC. Its protein product is CASSLERGGSYEQYF.

The gene calls are TRBV6-5 and TRBJ1-5; a weak D match, TRBD1 (6 bases). The V end lost 8 bases, the J end lost 2 bases, and 16 bases lay between the germline ends. The germline V gene has CDR1 MNHEY and CDR2 SVGAGI. The CDR3 is made up of 15 amino acids. The CDR3 coding sequence is TGTGCCAGCCAAGGCGGGGGGGCGGGCAATCAGCCCCAGCATTTT. Translation: CASQGGGAGNQPQHF.

The chain recombines TRBV6-2 or TRBV6-3 with TRBJ1-1; 8 bases fit TRBD1. The CDR3 covers 15 residues. Germline assignment: CDR1 MNHEY and CDR2 SVGEGT. V lost 0 bases and J lost 7; bases outside the gene matches: 7. The chain's CDR3 is CASSYSADRVYEAFF. The CDR3 DNA reads TGTGCCAGCAGTTACTCCGCGGACAGGGTGTATGAAGCTTTCTTT.

The chain combines TRBV5-6 with TRBJ2-7; 8 nucleotides line up with TRBD1. Germline CDR1 is SGHDT and CDR2 is YYEEEE. V lost 0 bases and J lost 6; bases outside the gene matches: 11. CDR3 length: 16 amino acids. In DNA form, the CDR3 reads TGTGCCAGCAGCTTGGCCGGCCAGGGGGCGCCCGGCGAGCAGTACTTC. This sequence encodes CASSLAGQGAPGEQYF. The full variable domain, with the rest looked up from reference TRBV5-6 and TRBJ2-7, is DAGVTQSPTHLIKTRGQQVTLRCSPKSGHDTVSWYQQALGQGPQFIFQYYEEEERQRGNFPDRFSGHQFPNYSSELNVNALLLGDSALYLCASSLAGQGAPGEQYFGPGTRLTVT.

Notes on this clone: Other nucleotide sequences in the sample specify the same CDR3. V and J are TRBV7-2 and TRBJ1-1; tentatively, D is TRBD1 (6 bases). The CDR3 is 15 residues long. The germline CDR1 and CDR2 sequences are SGHTA and FQGNSA. Deletions cut 2 bases from V and 0 bases from J, with 10 bases between. CDR3 in amino acids: CASSLQGGMNTEAFF. The CDR3 bases are TGTGCCAGCAGCTTACAAGGGGGTATGAACACTGAAGCTTTCTTT. The whole variable domain, remainder taken from reference TRBV7-2 and TRBJ1-1, is GAGVSQSPSNKVTEKGKDVELRCDPISGHTALYWYRQSLGQGLEFLIYFQGNSAPDKSGLPSDRFSAERTGGSVSTLTIQRTQQEDSAVYLCASSLQGGMNTEAFFGQGTRLTVV.

In its sample, this clone was seen once. The chain employs TRBV7-2 and TRBJ1-3, with a weak D call TRBD1 (6 bases). The germline V and J ends were trimmed by 6 bases and 1 base, with 16 bases remaining between them. CDR1 SGHTA and CDR2 FQGNSA come from the germline V gene. The CDR3 sequence is 16 residues long. The CDR3 loop reads CASSSRGTESGNTIYF. CDR3 nucleotides: TGTGCCAGCAGTTCCAGGGGCACCGAGTCTGGAAACACCATATATTTT.

The chain uses TRBV27 and TRBJ1-2; TRBD1 agrees at 7 bases. This CDR3 comprises 14 residues. V lost 6 bases to trimming and J lost 4 bases; unmatched junction nucleotides: 8. From germline, CDR1 is MNHEY and CDR2 SMNVEV (reference sequence). CDR3 sequence reads: CASSPRDSSYGYTF. CDR3 bases: TGTGCCAGCAGCCCCAGGGACAGTTCCTATGGCTACACCTTC.

The rearrangement joins TRBV18 to TRBJ2-3, with TRBD2 matching over 11 bases. Losses at the gene ends were 6 bases for V and 2 bases for J; bases not matched to a gene: 10. The CDR3 spans 17 residues. Germline lookup yields CDR1 KGHSH and CDR2 LQKENI. CDR3 DNA sequence: TGTGCCAGCTCCCGAGCCGGGACTAGCGGAAACACAGATACGCAGTATTTT. This translates into CASSRAGTSGNTDTQYF. Full variable domain (rest looked up from reference TRBV18 and TRBJ2-3): NAGVMQNPRHLVRRRGQEARLRCSPMKGHSHVYWYRQLPEEGLKFMVYLQKENIIDESGMPKERFSAEFPKEGPSILRIQQVVRGDSAAYFCASSRAGTSGNTDTQYFGPGTRLTVL.

This clone was found a few times. This sequence joins TRBV30 and TRBJ1-1; a weak D match, TRBD1 (5 bases). The germline gives CDR1 GTSNPN, CDR2 SVGIG (reference sequence). V lost 6 bases and J 2 bases, leaving 16 bases between the germline ends. The CDR3 sequence is 14 residues long. DNA of the CDR3: TGTGCCTGCCAATCCGGGGGATATAACACTGAAGCTTTCTTT. Protein sequence: CACQSGGYNTEAFF.

The chain is built from TRBV5-4 and TRBJ2-5; a possible D gene is TRBD2 (7 bases). CDR3 length equals 15 residues. With 2 bases removed from V and 3 bases from J, the gap between germline ends came to 14 bases. Germline V CDR1 and CDR2: SGHNT, YYREEE (reference sequence). DNA for the CDR3: TGTGCCAGCAGCTTTGGAGGGAGGGGGGAAGAGACCCAGTACTTC. This encodes CASSFGGRGEETQYF.

The chain has TRBV19 and TRBJ1-1; the match to TRBD1 covers 8 bases. The CDR3 runs 19 residues. Germline assignment: CDR1 LNHDA and CDR2 SQIVND (reference sequence). The trim removed 10 bases at V and 7 bases at J, leaving 29 bases unmatched. Written as DNA, the CDR3 is TGTGCCACTCTTCCGGGACAGGCTTCCCCAACCACCCCACGGGTTGAAGCTTTCTTT. Encoded protein: CATLPGQASPTTPRVEAFF.

The V call is TRBV6-5, the J call TRBJ1-1; no reliable D call. The CDR3 is made up of 13 amino acids. CDR1 MNHEY and CDR2 SVGAGI come from the germline V gene. Trimming took off 0 bases at V and 2 bases at J, with 4 bases between the two ends. CDR3 amino acids: CASSYSQNTEAFF. The CDR3 DNA reads TGTGCCAGCAGTTACTCACAAAACACTGAAGCTTTCTTT.

This clone has only a few counts. This chain uses TRBV6-5 with TRBJ2-7, with 7 nucleotides matching TRBD1. The trim removed 6 bases at V and 1 base at J, leaving 9 bases unmatched. Germline assignment: CDR1 MNHEY and CDR2 SVGAGI. The length of the CDR3 is 15 residues. CDR3 in amino acids: CASSTIRDRSYEQYF. CDR3 nucleotides: TGTGCCAGCAGCACCATCCGGGACAGATCCTACGAGCAGTACTTC.

The chain recombines TRBV5-4 with TRBJ2-7; 11 nucleotides align to TRBD1. The germline V gene encodes CDR1 SGHNT and CDR2 YYREEE (reference sequence). Trimming removed 2 bases from V and 6 bases from J; junction bases left unmatched: 4. This CDR3 is built from 14 residues. The CDR3 DNA sequence: TGTGCCAGCAGCTTCCGGGACAGGGGGTCCGAGCAGTACTTC. Protein sequence: CASSFRDRGSEQYF.

The chain recombines TRBV28 with TRBJ1-3, with D possibly matching TRBD1 (5 bases). The CDR3 has 15 residues. V was pared by 3 bases and J by 3 bases, with 12 bases between. Germline-derived CDR1 and CDR2 are MDHEN and SYDVKM. As DNA, the CDR3 is TGTGCCAGCAGTTTCCTGCAGGGTTTTGGAAACACCATATATTTT. Its translation: CASSFLQGFGNTIYF. Variable domain in full (rest from reference TRBV28 and TRBJ1-3): DVKVTQSSRYLVKRTGEKVFLECVQDMDHENMFWYRQDPGLGLRLIYFSYDVKMKEKGDIPEGYSVSREKKERFSLILESASTNQTSMYLCASSFLQGFGNTIYFGEGSWLTVV.

The rearrangement links TRBV28 to TRBJ1-1; 7 nucleotides align to TRBD1. The CDR3 runs to 15 residues. Germline loops: CDR1 MDHEN, CDR2 SYDVKM. V lost 3 bases and J lost 4; bases outside the gene matches: 8. DNA for the CDR3: TGTGCCAGCAGTTTCCCCGACAGGGCGGTCACTGAAGCTTTCTTT. It is translated as CASSFPDRAVTEAFF.